This T cell receptor beta chain comes out of a study of T-cell memory formation after mild COVID-19. Study as a whole: Largely donor-specific sequence clusters came from two donors.

CDR3 length: 15 amino acids. Trimming took 0 bases from V and 1 from J, leaving 6 bases between them. Germline V CDR1 and CDR2: LGHNA, YNFKEQ. 5'RACE, which relied on constant-segment primers, yielded TCR alpha and TCR beta cDNA libraries carrying sample barcodes and UMIs. TCRdb recomputed calls from the 5' RACE reads with MiXCR, one row per CDR3 protein. The table shows roughly 410,000 distinct CDR3 sequences, with 24% occurring only once. This clonotype originated in an adult woman who had mild COVID-19 (a few samples of this study predate the infection). Cell type and time point are not known. Sequenced sample: PBMCs or a T cell subset sorted from them (not recorded which). The chain carries TRBV4-2 and TRBJ2-2; possible D gene TRBD2, 6 bases. CDR3 residues: CASSQERENTGELFF. DNA for the CDR3: TGTGCCAGCAGCCAAGAGCGGGAGAACACCGGGGAGCTGTTTTTT.